The 25 T cell receptor beta chains listed next were all sequenced from one sample in a study of monozygotic twins with inflammatory bowel disease. TCRdb reworked the 5' RACE reads into one entry per CDR3 protein, no DNA. The data show 400,000 to 500,000 distinct CDR3 sequences, and the top ten clones hold roughly 2.5%. The specimen was blood. These receptors were obtained from a human donor with ulcerative colitis or Crohn's disease, or a healthy co-twin of an affected twin (not recorded which).

The chain carries TRBV7-2 and TRBJ2-1; TCRdb reports TRBD1, a call that lacks DNA to check it against. The CDR3 loop spans 12 amino acids. Germline V gives CDR1 SGHTA, CDR2 FQGNSA. The CDR3 loop reads CASSLEAGAKVF.

CDR3: CASSSGFSGVGYTF. The chain recombines TRBV28 with TRBJ1-2. Germline CDR1 MDHEN, CDR2 SYDVKM. This CDR3 is 14 amino acids long.

The rearrangement uses TRBV3-1 and TRBJ2-7; TCRdb lists TRBD2, though no DNA is available to test this call. The CDR3 covers 17 residues. Germline lookup yields CDR1 LGHDT and CDR2 YNNKEL (reference sequence). The CDR3 loop is CASSQLAGGLHSYEQYF.

The chain joins TRBV6-5 to TRBJ2-5; the D gene TCRdb calls, TRBD2, cannot be checked with no DNA. The germline V gene has CDR1 MNHEY and CDR2 SVGAGI. The CDR3 contains 18 residues. The CDR3 spells CASSLRFLAGAQEETQYF.

The chain is built from TRBV3-1 and TRBJ2-1; lacking DNA, the TRBD2 call made by TCRdb goes unchecked. The CDR3 sequence is 14 residues long. Germline V gene sequence: CDR1 LGHDT, CDR2 YNNKEL (reference sequence). This CDR3 reads CASSQGGIYNEQFF.

This chain connects TRBV28 to TRBJ2-5; the TCRdb D gene call, TRBD2, has no DNA to confirm it. Germline lookup yields CDR1 MDHEN and CDR2 SYDVKM. The CDR3 loop spans 15 amino acids. This chain's CDR3 is CASSPAGTLEETQYF.

This CDR3 reads CSAFSSGGGNEQFF. The rearrangement links TRBV20-1 to TRBJ2-1; TCRdb indicates TRBD1, and absent DNA this call remains unverified. Germline assignment: CDR1 DFQATT and CDR2 SNEGSKA (reference sequence). This CDR3 spans 14 amino acids.

The V gene is TRBV18, the J gene TRBJ2-1; absent DNA, TCRdb's TRBD1 call cannot be checked. The CDR3 consists of 15 residues. Germline-derived CDR1 and CDR2 are KGHSH and LQKENI. CDR3 protein: CASSLTWDSTNEQFF.

V is TRBV7-2 and J is TRBJ2-5; TCRdb names TRBD1, which stays unverified in the absence of DNA. Per germline, CDR1 SGHTA and CDR2 FQGNSA. This CDR3 has 14 residues. This CDR3 is CASERGGQGETQYF. Looking up the rest from reference TRBV7-2 and TRBJ2-5 gives the full variable domain: GAGVSQSPSNKVTEKGKDVELRCDPISGHTALYWYRQSLGQGLEFLIYFQGNSAPDKSGLPSDRFSAERTGGSVSTLTIQRTQQEDSAVYLCASERGGQGETQYFGPGTRLLVL.

This chain uses TRBV18 with TRBJ1-2. Per germline, CDR1 KGHSH and CDR2 LQKENI. The CDR3 is 13 amino acids. CDR3: CASSPAQLYGYTF.

This chain connects TRBV6-2 or TRBV6-3 to TRBJ2-7. The CDR3 loop spans 13 amino acids. Germline-derived CDR1 and CDR2 are MNHEY and SVGEGT. CDR3 sequence: CASSYKSSYEQYF.

CDR3 amino acids: CASSLEPTNEKLFF. The chain uses TRBV5-1 and TRBJ1-4. The CDR3 loop spans 14 amino acids. Germline CDR1 is SGHRS and CDR2 is YFSETQ.

The rearrangement links TRBV7-9 to TRBJ1-1; there is no DNA to check the TCRdb D call of TRBD1. From germline, CDR1 is SEHNR and CDR2 FQNEAQ (reference sequence). This CDR3 comprises 15 residues. CDR3 loop: CASSLLGQMNTEAFF.

The V and J genes are TRBV6-1 and TRBJ2-7; TCRdb picks TRBD2, but there is no DNA to check that call. Germline assignment: CDR1 MNHNS and CDR2 SASEGT. The CDR3 covers 17 residues. CDR3 residues: CASSETGSGGNSYEQYF.

The CDR3 sequence is CSASGLAGSYEQYF. The chain links TRBV20-1 to TRBJ2-7; the TCRdb D gene call, TRBD2, has no DNA to confirm it. The CDR3 runs to 14 residues. The V gene's germline CDR1 is DFQATT and CDR2 SNEGSKA (reference sequence).

The chain recombines TRBV6-2 or TRBV6-3 with TRBJ1-2; the TRBD1 assignment by TCRdb is unverifiable without DNA. This CDR3 is built from 20 residues. CDR1 is MNHEY and CDR2 is SVGEGT in the germline V gene. Here the CDR3 reads CASSYRPRVGQGAVNYGYTF.

V usage is TRBV4-2 and J usage is TRBJ1-1; TCRdb returns TRBD1, unconfirmable since there is no DNA. Germline lookup yields CDR1 LGHNA and CDR2 YNFKEQ. The CDR3 loop spans 16 amino acids. The chain's CDR3 is CASSQEAGTMNTEAFF.

This sequence joins TRBV20-1 and TRBJ1-1; no DNA is available, so the TRBD1 call from TCRdb remains unchecked. CDR1 and CDR2 from the germline V gene are DFQATT and SNEGSKA (reference sequence). CDR3 length: 14 residues. The CDR3 loop reads CSASLGGGNTEAFF.

V and J are TRBV30 and TRBJ1-2; TCRdb picks TRBD1, but there is no DNA to check that call. This CDR3 contains 11 residues. Germline assignment: CDR1 GTSNPN and CDR2 SVGIG (reference sequence). This CDR3 reads CAQDIQGGYTF.

V usage is TRBV10-3 and J usage is TRBJ2-7; TCRdb reports TRBD1, a call that lacks DNA to check it against. This CDR3 spans 15 amino acids. Germline CDR1 and CDR2: ENHRY and SYGVKD. CDR3 sequence: CAIIKEQGPNYEQYF.

CDR3 sequence reads: CASSSQTSGGWLWETQYF. This rearrangement joins TRBV5-6 to TRBJ2-5; TCRdb's assignment of TRBD2 cannot be checked, as there is no DNA. Germline values: CDR1 SGHDT, CDR2 YYEEEE. The CDR3 covers 18 residues.

The chain uses TRBV5-1 and TRBJ2-5. This CDR3 region has 16 residues. Looked up from germline, CDR1 is SGHRS and CDR2 is YFSETQ. This chain's CDR3 is CASSLRGTAPQETQYF.

The rearrangement links TRBV5-1 to TRBJ2-5; TCRdb reports TRBD1, a call that lacks DNA to check it against. The CDR3 is 14 residues long. Germline loops: CDR1 SGHRS, CDR2 YFSETQ. The CDR3 loop is CASSFGQGLETQYF.

V usage is TRBV5-1 and J usage is TRBJ1-1; without DNA, the TCRdb call of TRBD1 cannot be checked. This CDR3 is built from 16 residues. Germline loops: CDR1 SGHRS, CDR2 YFSETQ. CDR3: CASSVGPGQINTEAFF.

The chain combines TRBV2 with TRBJ1-2; TCRdb proposes TRBD1, but this gene call is untestable without DNA. This CDR3 has 14 residues. Germline V gives CDR1 SNHLY, CDR2 FYNNEI. The CDR3 protein is CASTLLTVGDGYTF.